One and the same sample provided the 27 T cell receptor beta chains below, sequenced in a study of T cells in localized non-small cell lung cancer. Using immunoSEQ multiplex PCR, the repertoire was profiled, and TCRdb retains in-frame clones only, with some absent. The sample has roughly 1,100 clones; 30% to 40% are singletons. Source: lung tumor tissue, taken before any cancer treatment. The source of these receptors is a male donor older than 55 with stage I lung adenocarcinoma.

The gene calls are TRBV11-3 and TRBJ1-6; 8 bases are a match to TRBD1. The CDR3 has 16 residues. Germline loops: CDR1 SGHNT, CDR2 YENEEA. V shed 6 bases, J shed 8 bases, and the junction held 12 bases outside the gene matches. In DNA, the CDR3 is TGTGCCAGCAGGCGTGCACAGGGGGGTCGGGATTCACCCCTCCACTTT. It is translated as CASRRAQGGRDSPLHF.

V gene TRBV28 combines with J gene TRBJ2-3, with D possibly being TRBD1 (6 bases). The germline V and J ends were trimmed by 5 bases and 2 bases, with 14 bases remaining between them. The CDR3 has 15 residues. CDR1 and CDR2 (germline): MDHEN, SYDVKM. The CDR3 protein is CASSAMTGNTDTQYF. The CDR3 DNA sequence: TGTGCCAGCAGTGCAATGACAGGAAACACAGATACGCAGTATTTT.

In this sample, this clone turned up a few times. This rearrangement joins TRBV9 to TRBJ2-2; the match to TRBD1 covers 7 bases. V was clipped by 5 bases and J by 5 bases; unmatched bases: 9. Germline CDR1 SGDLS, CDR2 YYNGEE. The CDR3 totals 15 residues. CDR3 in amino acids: CASSDPGQQTGELFF. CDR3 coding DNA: TGTGCCAGCAGTGATCCGGGACAGCAAACCGGGGAGCTGTTTTTT.

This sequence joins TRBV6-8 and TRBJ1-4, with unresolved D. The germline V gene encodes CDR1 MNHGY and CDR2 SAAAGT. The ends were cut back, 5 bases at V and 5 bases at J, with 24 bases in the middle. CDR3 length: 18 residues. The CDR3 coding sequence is TGTGCCAGCAGTGACTGTCCAAGTCTCCTAGTCGACAATGAAAAACTGTTTTTT. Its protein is CASSDCPSLLVDNEKLFF.

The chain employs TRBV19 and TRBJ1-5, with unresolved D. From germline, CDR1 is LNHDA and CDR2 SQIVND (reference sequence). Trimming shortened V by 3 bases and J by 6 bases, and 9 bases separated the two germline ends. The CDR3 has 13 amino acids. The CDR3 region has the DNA TGTGCCAGTAGTATCGAAGAACTTCAGCCCCAGCATTTT. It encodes CASSIEELQPQHF.

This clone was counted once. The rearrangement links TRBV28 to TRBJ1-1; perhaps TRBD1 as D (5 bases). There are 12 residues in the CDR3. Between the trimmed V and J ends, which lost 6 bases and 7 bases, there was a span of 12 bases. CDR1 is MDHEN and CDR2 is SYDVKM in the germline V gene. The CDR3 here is CASSPDGHEAFF. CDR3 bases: TGTGCCAGCAGCCCAGACGGACATGAAGCTTTCTTT.

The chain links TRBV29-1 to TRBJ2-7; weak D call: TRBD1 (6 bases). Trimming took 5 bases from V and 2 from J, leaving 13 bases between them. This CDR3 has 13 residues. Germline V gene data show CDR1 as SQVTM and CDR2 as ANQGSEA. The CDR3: CSVQTGHAYEQYF. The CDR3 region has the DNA TGCAGCGTTCAAACAGGGCACGCCTACGAGCAGTACTTC.

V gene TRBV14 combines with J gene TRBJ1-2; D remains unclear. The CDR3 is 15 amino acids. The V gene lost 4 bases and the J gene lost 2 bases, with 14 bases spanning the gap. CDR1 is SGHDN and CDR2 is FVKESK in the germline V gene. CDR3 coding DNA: TGTGCCAGCAGCCCCGAAAGGGAACGGAACTATGGCTACACCTTC. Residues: CASSPERERNYGYTF.

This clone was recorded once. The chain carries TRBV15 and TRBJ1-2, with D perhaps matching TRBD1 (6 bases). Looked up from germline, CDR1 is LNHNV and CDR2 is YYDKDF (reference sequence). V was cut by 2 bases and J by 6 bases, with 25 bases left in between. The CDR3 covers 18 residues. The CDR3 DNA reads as TGTGCCACCAGCAGACCTTACGGGGGGAGACAGGATCGAAATGGCTACACCTTC. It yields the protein CATSRPYGGRQDRNGYTF.

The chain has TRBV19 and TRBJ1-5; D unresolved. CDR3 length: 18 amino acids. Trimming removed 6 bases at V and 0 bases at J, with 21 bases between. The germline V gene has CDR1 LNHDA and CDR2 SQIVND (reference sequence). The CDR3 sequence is CASRSPVGRPNSNQPQHF. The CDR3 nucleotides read TGTGCCAGTAGATCCCCCGTTGGCAGGCCGAATAGCAATCAGCCCCAGCATTTT.

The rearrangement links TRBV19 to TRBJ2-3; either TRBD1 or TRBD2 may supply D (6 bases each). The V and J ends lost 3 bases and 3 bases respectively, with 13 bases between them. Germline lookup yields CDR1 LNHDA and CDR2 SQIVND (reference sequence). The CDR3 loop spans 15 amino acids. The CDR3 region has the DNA TGTGCCAGTAGTATCCCCGGGGGCGGGACAGATACGCAGTATTTT. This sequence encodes CASSIPGGGTDTQYF.

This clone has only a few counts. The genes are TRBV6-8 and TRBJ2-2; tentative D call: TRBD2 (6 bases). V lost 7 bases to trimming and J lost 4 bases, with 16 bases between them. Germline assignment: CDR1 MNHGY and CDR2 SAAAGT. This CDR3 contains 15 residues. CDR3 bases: TGTGCCAGCACTGATTTGGGGGGAACCACCGGGGAGCTGTTTTTT. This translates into CASTDLGGTTGELFF.

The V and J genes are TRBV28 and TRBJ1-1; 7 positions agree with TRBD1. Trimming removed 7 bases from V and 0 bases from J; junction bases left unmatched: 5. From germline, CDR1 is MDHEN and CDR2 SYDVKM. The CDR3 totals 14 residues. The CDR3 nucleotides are TGTGCCAGCACTCTCGGGACAGTGAACACTGAAGCTTTCTTT. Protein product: CASTLGTVNTEAFF.

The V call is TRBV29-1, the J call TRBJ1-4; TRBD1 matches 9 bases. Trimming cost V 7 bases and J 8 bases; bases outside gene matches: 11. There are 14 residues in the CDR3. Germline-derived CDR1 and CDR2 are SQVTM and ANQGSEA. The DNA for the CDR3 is TGCAGCGCTATAGAGGACAGGGGATACGAAAAACTGTTTTTT. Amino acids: CSAIEDRGYEKLFF.

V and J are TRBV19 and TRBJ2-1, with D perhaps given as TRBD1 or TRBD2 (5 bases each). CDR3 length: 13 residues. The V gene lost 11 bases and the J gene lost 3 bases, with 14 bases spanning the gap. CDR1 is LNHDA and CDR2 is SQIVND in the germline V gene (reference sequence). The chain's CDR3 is CASSGTLYNEQFF. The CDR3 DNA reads TGTGCCTCGTCCGGGACCCTCTACAATGAGCAGTTCTTC.

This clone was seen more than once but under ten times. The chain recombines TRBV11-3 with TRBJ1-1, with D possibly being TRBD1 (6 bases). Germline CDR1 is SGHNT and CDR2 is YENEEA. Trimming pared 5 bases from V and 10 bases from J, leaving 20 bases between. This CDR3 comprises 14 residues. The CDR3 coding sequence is TGTGCCAGCAGCCCCCGGGGACACGCTTTAGGAGCTTTCTTT. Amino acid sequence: CASSPRGHALGAFF.

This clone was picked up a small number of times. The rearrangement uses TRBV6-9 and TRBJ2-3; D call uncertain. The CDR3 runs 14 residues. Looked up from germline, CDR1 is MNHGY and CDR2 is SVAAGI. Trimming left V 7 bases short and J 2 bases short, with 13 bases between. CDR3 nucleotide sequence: TGTGCCAGCACCCTGGCACGAAACACAGATACGCAGTATTTT. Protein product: CASTLARNTDTQYF.

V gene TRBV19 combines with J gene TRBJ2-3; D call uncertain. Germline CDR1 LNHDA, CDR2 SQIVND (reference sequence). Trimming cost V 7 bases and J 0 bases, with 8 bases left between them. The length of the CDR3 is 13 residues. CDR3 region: CASMVTSTDTQYF. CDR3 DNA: TGTGCCAGTATGGTAACTAGCACAGATACGCAGTATTTT.

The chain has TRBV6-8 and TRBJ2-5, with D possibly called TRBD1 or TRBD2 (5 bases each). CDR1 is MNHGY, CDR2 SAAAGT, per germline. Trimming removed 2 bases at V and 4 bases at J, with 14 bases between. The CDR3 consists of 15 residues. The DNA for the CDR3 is TGTGCCAGCAGTTACCAAGAGTCCGGGGCAGAGACCCAGTACTTC. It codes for CASSYQESGAETQYF.

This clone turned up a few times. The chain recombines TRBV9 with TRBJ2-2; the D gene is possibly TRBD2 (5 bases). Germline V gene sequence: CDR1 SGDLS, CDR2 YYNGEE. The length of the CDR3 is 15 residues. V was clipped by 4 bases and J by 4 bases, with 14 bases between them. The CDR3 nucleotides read TGTGCCAGCAGCCCTCCGGGGTCTACCACCGGGGAGCTGTTTTTT. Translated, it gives CASSPPGSTTGELFF. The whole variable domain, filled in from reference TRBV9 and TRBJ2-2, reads DSGVTQTPKHLITATGQRVTLRCSPRSGDLSVYWYQQSLDQGLQFLIQYYNGEERAKGNILERFSAQQFPDLHSELNLSSLELGDSALYFCASSPPGSTTGELFFGEGSRLTVL.

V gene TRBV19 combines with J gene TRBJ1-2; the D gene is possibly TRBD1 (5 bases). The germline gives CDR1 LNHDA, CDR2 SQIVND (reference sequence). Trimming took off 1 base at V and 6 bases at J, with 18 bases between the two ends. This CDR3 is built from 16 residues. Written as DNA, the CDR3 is TGTGCCAGTAGTATAGCCCTCGACAGAATCTCAGATGGCTACACCTTC. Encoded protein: CASSIALDRISDGYTF.

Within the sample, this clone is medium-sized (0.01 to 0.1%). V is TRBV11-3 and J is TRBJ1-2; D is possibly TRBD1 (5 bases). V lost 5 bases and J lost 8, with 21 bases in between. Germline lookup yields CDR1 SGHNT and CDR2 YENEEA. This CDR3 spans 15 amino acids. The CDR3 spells CASSPGASEEWGYTF. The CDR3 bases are TGTGCCAGCAGCCCCGGGGCCTCGGAGGAATGGGGCTACACCTTC.

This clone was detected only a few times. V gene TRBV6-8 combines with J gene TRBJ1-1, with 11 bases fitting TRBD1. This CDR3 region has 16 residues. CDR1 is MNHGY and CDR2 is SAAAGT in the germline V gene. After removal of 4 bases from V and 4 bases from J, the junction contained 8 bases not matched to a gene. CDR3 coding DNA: TGTGCCAGCAGTTCGAGGACAGGGGGCGCGGTCACTGAAGCTTTCTTT. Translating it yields CASSSRTGGAVTEAFF.

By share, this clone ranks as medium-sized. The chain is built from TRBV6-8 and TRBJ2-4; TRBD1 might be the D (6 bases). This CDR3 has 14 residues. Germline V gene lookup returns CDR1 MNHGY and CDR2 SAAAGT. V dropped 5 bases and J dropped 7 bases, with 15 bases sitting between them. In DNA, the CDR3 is TGTGCCAGCAGTCCCACAGGGAAAATGAACATTCAGTACTTC. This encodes CASSPTGKMNIQYF.

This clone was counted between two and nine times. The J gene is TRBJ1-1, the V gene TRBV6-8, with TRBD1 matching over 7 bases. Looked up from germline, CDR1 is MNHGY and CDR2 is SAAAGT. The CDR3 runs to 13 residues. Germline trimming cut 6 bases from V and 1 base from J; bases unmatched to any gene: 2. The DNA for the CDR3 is TGTGCCAGCAGCTGGACAGGGAACACTGAAGCTTTCTTT. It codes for CASSWTGNTEAFF.

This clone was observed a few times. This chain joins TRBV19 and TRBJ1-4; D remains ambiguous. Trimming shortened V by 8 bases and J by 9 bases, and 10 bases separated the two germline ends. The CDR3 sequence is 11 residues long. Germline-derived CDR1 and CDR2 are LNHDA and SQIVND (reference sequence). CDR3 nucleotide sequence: TGTGCCAGTTTAATAGGGAAAAAACTGTTTTTT. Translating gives CASLIGKKLFF.

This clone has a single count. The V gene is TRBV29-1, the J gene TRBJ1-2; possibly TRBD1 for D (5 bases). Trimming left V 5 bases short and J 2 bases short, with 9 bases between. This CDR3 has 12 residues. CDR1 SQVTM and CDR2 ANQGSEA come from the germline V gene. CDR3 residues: CSVRDQNYGYTF. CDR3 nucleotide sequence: TGCAGCGTTCGGGACCAGAACTATGGCTACACCTTC.